A selection of T cell receptor beta chains follows, all from one sample in a study of regulatory T cells in long-lasting Graves disease. MiXCR, applied by TCRdb to the multiplex PCR reads, yields one record per CDR3 protein. In the table there are 350,000 to 500,000 distinct CDR3 sequences, less than 20% of which are singletons. These records were also assigned to another study, of T cells in Graves' hyperthyroidism and ophthalmopathy.

Material: peripheral blood mononuclear cells (PBMCs), obtained at new diagnosis, from a patient treated with antithyroid drugs. These receptors were collected from a woman aged 30 to 39 with Graves disease. CDR3s include the opening cysteine and the closing phenylalanine or tryptophan. The D gene is left open where the match is weak. Some rows mark clone size as missing; the rest say once, few, many or name a class of expanded clone.

j_gene	abundance	d_gene	v_gene	CDR3aa	CDR3nt
TRBJ2-2	many	NA	TRBV14	CASSQHTRDTGELFF	TGTGCCAGCAGCCAGCATACCCGAGACACCGGGGAGCTGTTTTTT
TRBJ2-1	many	NA	TRBV7-8	CASSLNGLPYNEQFF	TGTGCCAGCAGCTTAAACGGGTTGCCCTACAATGAGCAGTTCTTC
TRBJ1-5	NA	NA	TRBV6-1	CATKRAGGNQPQHF	TGTGCCACCAAAAGGGCAGGGGGCAATCAGCCCCAGCATTTT
TRBJ2-7	many	NA	TRBV7-9	CASSSPAPSYEQYF	TGTGCCAGCAGCTCGCCGGCCCCCTCCTACGAGCAGTACTTC
TRBJ2-1	many	NA	TRBV20-1	CSAPRRRATYNEQFF	TGCAGTGCTCCGCGACGGCGGGCCACCTACAATGAGCAGTTCTTC
TRBJ1-6	NA	NA	TRBV6-1	CASRLGTTSPLHF	TGTGCCAGCAGACTCGGGACAACTTCACCCCTCCACTTT
TRBJ2-5	many	NA	TRBV24-1	CATSVRDNNKETQYF	TGTGCCACCAGTGTCCGGGACAATAACAAAGAGACCCAGTACTTC
TRBJ2-7	many	NA	TRBV5-1	CASSLDAARGNYEQYF	TGCGCCAGCAGCTTGGATGCGGCTCGTGGGAACTACGAGCAGTACTTC
TRBJ1-1	NA	NA	TRBV5-1	CASSFGGGKSTEAFF	TGCGCCAGCAGCTTTGGGGGGGGAAAGAGCACTGAAGCTTTCTTT
TRBJ1-2	NA	NA	TRBV10-3	CAISTDSLLYGYTF	TGTGCCATCAGTACCGACAGCCTCCTATATGGCTACACCTTC
TRBJ2-7	many	NA	TRBV29-1	CSVERIGPSYEQYF	TGCAGCGTTGAAAGAATAGGGCCTTCCTACGAGCAGTACTTC
TRBJ2-7	many	TRBD2	TRBV11-1	CASSFSGGRTYEQYF	TGTGCCAGCAGCTTTAGTGGCGGGAGGACCTACGAGCAGTACTTC
TRBJ2-1	NA	NA	TRBV12-3/TRBV12-4	CASSFRLGSEISYNEQFF	TGTGCCAGCAGTTTCCGGCTGGGCAGCGAAATCTCCTACAATGAGCAGTTCTTC
TRBJ1-5	many	NA	TRBV11-2	CASSLDRYSNQPQHF	TGTGCCAGCAGCTTAGATAGATATAGCAATCAGCCCCAGCATTTT
TRBJ2-7	once	NA	TRBV12-3/TRBV12-4	CASSLARGIPTYEQYF	TGTGCCAGCAGTTTAGCTAGGGGAATCCCCACCTACGAGCAGTACTTC
TRBJ2-3	NA	TRBD1	TRBV29-1	CSVRYRGPTDTQYF	TGCAGCGTACGGTACAGGGGGCCCACAGATACGCAGTATTTT
TRBJ2-7	many	NA	TRBV3-1	CASSREEAYEQYF	TGTGCCAGCAGCCGGGAGGAGGCCTACGAGCAGTACTTC
TRBJ2-5	NA	TRBD2	TRBV20-1	CSARTGLAGEVETQYF	TGCAGTGCTAGAACGGGACTAGCGGGAGAGGTCGAGACCCAGTACTTC
TRBJ2-5	many	NA	TRBV7-9	CASSLGTAETQYF	TGTGCCAGCAGCTTAGGAACAGCAGAGACCCAGTACTTC
TRBJ2-2	few	NA	TRBV5-1	CASSLSGAANTGELFF	TGCGCCAGCAGCTTGAGTGGAGCGGCGAACACCGGGGAGCTGTTTTTT
TRBJ2-7	few	NA	TRBV27	CASSLSSRVAYEQYF	TGTGCCAGCAGTTTATCGAGCAGGGTAGCCTACGAGCAGTACTTC
TRBJ2-7	many	NA	TRBV28	CASSQSGNPYEQYF	TGTGCCAGCAGCCAAAGCGGAAATCCCTACGAGCAGTACTTC
TRBJ2-6	many	NA	TRBV6-1	CASSTGLAGANVLTF	TGTGCCAGCAGTACAGGACTTGCTGGGGCCAACGTCCTGACTTTC
TRBJ1-5	many	NA	TRBV2	CASSEGRDSNQPQHF	TGTGCCAGCAGTGAAGGCCGAGATAGCAATCAGCCCCAGCATTTT
TRBJ2-3	many	NA	TRBV6-2/TRBV6-3	CASSYGPDTQYF	TGTGCCAGCAGTTACGGTCCAGATACGCAGTATTTT
TRBJ1-2	many	NA	TRBV5-1	CASRTDGNYGYTF	TGCGCCAGCAGAACTGACGGGAACTATGGCTACACCTTC
TRBJ2-7	many	NA	TRBV2	CASIKGTGVDEQYF	TGTGCCAGCATCAAGGGTACGGGAGTGGACGAGCAGTACTTC
TRBJ2-2	NA	NA	TRBV29-1	CSVSGKNTGELFF	TGCAGCGTTTCAGGCAAGAACACCGGGGAGCTGTTTTTT
TRBJ2-3	NA	TRBD2	TRBV7-2	CASSLGRAADTQYF	TGTGCCAGCAGCCTAGGGAGGGCGGCAGATACGCAGTATTTT
TRBJ2-7	many	TRBD2	TRBV11-2	CASNTPGLDYKQYF	TGTGCCAGCAATACACCGGGACTAGACTACAAGCAGTACTTC
TRBJ2-2	few	TRBD2	TRBV19	CASRTLAGVTANTGELFF	TGTGCCAGTAGAACACTAGCGGGAGTTACCGCGAACACCGGGGAGCTGTTTTTT
TRBJ1-1	many	NA	TRBV11-2	CASRATGGGTEAFF	TGTGCCAGCAGGGCGACGGGCGGAGGGACTGAAGCTTTCTTT
TRBJ2-4	many	TRBD1	TRBV5-1	CASSTSREGASQYF	TGCGCCAGCAGCACCTCTAGAGAGGGGGCCTCTCAGTACTTC
TRBJ2-5	many	NA	TRBV6-2/TRBV6-3	CASNRGEETQYF	TGTGCCAGCAACCGGGGAGAAGAGACCCAGTACTTC
TRBJ2-2	NA	TRBD2	TRBV4-1	CASSHSSGSGDTGELFF	TGCGCCAGCAGCCATTCTAGCGGGAGCGGGGACACCGGGGAGCTGTTTTTT
TRBJ1-2	many	NA	TRBV4-1	CASSQGVSRGALMDYGYTF	TGCGCCAGCAGCCAAGGTGTCAGCCGAGGGGCCTTAATGGACTATGGCTACACCTTC
TRBJ2-4	NA	NA	TRBV6-2/TRBV6-3	CASSYALSGVAKNIQYF	TGTGCCAGCAGTTACGCCCTTAGCGGAGTAGCCAAAAACATTCAGTACTTC
TRBJ2-3	many	TRBD2	TRBV20-1	CSARDAGLAGDTQYF	TGCAGTGCTAGAGATGCGGGACTAGCGGGAGATACGCAGTATTTT
TRBJ2-7	many	TRBD2	TRBV6-5	CASSYEETSGSYEQYF	TGTGCCAGCAGTTACGAAGAGACTAGCGGGAGTTACGAGCAGTACTTC
TRBJ1-2	few	NA	TRBV6-1	CASSPTGRVYGYTF	TGTGCCAGCAGCCCAACAGGGAGGGTGTATGGCTACACCTTC
TRBJ1-4	NA	NA	TRBV7-2	CASSLDRAANEKLFF	TGTGCCAGCAGCTTAGACAGGGCGGCTAATGAAAAACTGTTTTTT
TRBJ2-2	NA	NA	TRBV28	CASSPSWGRANTGELFF	TGTGCCAGCAGCCCCTCCTGGGGCAGGGCGAACACCGGGGAGCTGTTTTTT
TRBJ2-2	few	NA	TRBV7-2	CASRPWAGELFF	TGTGCCTCTCGTCCTTGGGCCGGGGAGCTGTTTTTT
TRBJ2-2	few	NA	TRBV24-1	CATSLATGELFF	TGTGCCACCAGTCTAGCTACCGGGGAGCTGTTTTTT
TRBJ1-5	many	NA	TRBV6-1	CASSEEPSLSQHF	TGTGCCAGCAGTGAAGAGCCGAGCCTCAGCCAGCATTTT
TRBJ1-5	many	NA	TRBV4-1	CASSQGVGGVRQPQHF	TGCGCCAGCAGCCAAGGGGTAGGGGGGGTTCGTCAGCCCCAGCATTTT
TRBJ2-1	many	NA	TRBV28	CASSSTAEGIYNEQFF	TGTGCCAGCAGCTCTACAGCGGAGGGAATCTACAATGAGCAGTTCTTC
TRBJ2-2	NA	TRBD2	TRBV3-1	CASSQDDGRALTGELFF	TGTGCCAGCAGCCAAGACGACGGGAGGGCCCTCACCGGGGAGCTGTTTTTT